This record covers a single TCR beta chain. The target antigen is unknown. This record belongs to a study of T cell repertoires in urothelial bladder cancer. The table came from immunoSEQ multiplex PCR; TCRdb's copy has only in-frame clones and leaves some out. There are 6,800 or so clones in the sample; 60% to 80% occur only once, and about 12% lies in the top ten. Germline CDR1 and CDR2: LNHDA and SQIVND (reference sequence). Trimming pared 5 bases from V and 5 bases from J, leaving 12 bases between. The CDR3 is made up of 13 amino acids. Study-level findings and limits: In carcinoma specimens, a single clone made up to about 17% of infiltrating lymphocytes. Carcinoma specimens had fewer T cells than benign specimens.

The clonotype originates from a human donor with urothelial carcinoma. The sequencing sample was made of tumor-infiltrating cells from bladder cancer. The chain links TRBV19 to TRBJ2-5; the D gene is possibly TRBD2 (5 bases). Here the CDR3 DNA reads TGTGCCAGTAGTCGGACTCTTATGGAGACCCAGTACTTC. Protein product: CASSRTLMETQYF.